Detailed here is one T cell receptor beta chain. Its target is unknown. TCRdb re-derived calls from the RT-PCR reads in MiXCR, one entry per CDR3 protein. The table includes around 580,000 distinct CDR3 sequences, 12% detected once. Per the germline V gene, CDR1 is SQVTM and CDR2 is ANQGSEA. V lost 6 bases and J 3 bases, leaving 5 bases between the germline ends. The CDR3 has 10 residues. The data originate from a study of response to subunit inactivated influenza vaccine. Points from the study as a whole: Each seasonal influenza vaccination recruits few new T cells, the authors suggested.

The sample in question was PBMCs from blood, obtained on the day of vaccination. The sequence derives from a man aged 45-65 years who received an inactivated influenza vaccine. This sequence joins TRBV29-1 and TRBJ1-2; no definite D call. The CDR3 loop is CSVQYYGYTF. As DNA, the CDR3 is TGCAGCGTGCAGTACTATGGCTACACCTTC.